This T cell receptor (beta chain) originates from a study of post-analysis software for immune sequencing data. Unique molecular identifiers had been added to the TCR beta cDNA libraries. MiXCR, run by TCRdb on the PCR reads, gives a single entry per CDR3 protein. The sample lists roughly 600,000 distinct CDR3 sequences; about 40% were seen once. The sequence came from a girl between 10 and 17 years old with multiple sclerosis. The source material was blood.

CDR3 loop: CATSRPPSYEQYF. The CDR3, as DNA: TGTGCCACCAGCAGACCCCCCTCCTACGAGCAGTACTTC. The V and J genes are TRBV15 and TRBJ2-7, with D hard to call. Trimming took 2 bases from V and 0 from J, leaving 5 bases between them. CDR1 is LNHNV and CDR2 is YYDKDF in the germline V gene (reference sequence). CDR3 size: 13 residues.